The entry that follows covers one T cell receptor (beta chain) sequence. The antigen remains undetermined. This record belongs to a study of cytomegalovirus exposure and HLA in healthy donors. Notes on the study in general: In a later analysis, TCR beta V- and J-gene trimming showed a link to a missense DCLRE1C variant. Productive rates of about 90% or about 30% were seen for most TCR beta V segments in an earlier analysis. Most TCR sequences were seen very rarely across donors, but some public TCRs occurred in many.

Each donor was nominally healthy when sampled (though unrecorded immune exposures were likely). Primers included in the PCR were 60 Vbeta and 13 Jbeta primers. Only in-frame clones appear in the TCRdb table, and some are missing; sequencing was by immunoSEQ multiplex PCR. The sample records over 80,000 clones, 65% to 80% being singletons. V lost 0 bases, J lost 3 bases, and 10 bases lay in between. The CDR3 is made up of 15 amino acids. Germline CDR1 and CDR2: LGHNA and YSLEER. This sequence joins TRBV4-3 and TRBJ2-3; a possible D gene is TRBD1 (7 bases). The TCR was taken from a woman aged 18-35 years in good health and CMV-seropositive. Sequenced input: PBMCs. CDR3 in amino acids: CASSQETGRTDTQYF. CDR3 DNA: TGCGCCAGCAGCCAAGAGACAGGGAGGACAGATACGCAGTATTTT.